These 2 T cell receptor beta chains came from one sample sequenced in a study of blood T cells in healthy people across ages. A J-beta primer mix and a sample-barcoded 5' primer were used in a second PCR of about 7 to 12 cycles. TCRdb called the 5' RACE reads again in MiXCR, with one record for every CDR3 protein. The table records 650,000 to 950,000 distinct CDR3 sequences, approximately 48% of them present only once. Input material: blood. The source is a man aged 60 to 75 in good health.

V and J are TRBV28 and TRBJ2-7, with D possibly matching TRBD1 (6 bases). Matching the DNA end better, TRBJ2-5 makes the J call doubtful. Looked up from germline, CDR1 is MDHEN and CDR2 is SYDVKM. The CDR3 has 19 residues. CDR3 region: CASSFSSAREQGLRETQYF. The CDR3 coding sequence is TGTGCCAGCAGTTTTTCCTCAGCGCGAGAACAGGGATTGAGAGAGACCCAGTACTTC.

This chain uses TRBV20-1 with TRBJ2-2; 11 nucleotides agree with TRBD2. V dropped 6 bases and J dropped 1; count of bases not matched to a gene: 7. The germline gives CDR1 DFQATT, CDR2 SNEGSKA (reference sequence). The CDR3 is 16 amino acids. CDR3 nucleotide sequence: TGCAGTGCCCCGACTAGCGGGAAATTGAACACCGGGGAGCTGTTTTTT. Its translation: CSAPTSGKLNTGELFF.